This T cell receptor beta chain was captured in a study of T-cell memory formation after mild COVID-19 (dated by TCRdb to the early 2020s). With respect to the entire study: Most TCR sequence clusters were specific to one of the two donors. T-cell clones expanding and contracting after mild COVID-19 in a couple of donors were tracked by longitudinal TCRalpha and TCRbeta repertoire sequencing. The cohort was made up of two young adult volunteers, one female and one male, who were previously healthy.

Overall study outcomes, separate from this receptor: Whether the second-wave clones peaking on day 37 were SARS-CoV-2 specific was not confirmed. Contracting CD4+ clones appeared mostly in the CM and EM memory subsets, whereas CD8+ clones were enriched in EMRA. Some responding clones were detected in pre-infection memory, which suggested that pre-existing cross-reactive memory T cells had joined the SARS-CoV-2 response. From day 15 to 85, contracting clones showed balanced CD4/CD8 phenotypes, whereas a second wave of clones that expanded from day 15 to 37 leaned towards CD4+. The study covered only a couple of mild cases, and larger cohorts including severe cases with pre-infection samples were considered necessary.

CDR1 GTSNPN and CDR2 SVGIG were looked up in the germline V gene (reference sequence). The cysteine opens and the phenylalanine closes a CDR3 of 15 amino acids. The CDR3 DNA has 45 bases and is translated from base 1. Relative to germline, V is 0 bases shorter and J is 2 bases shorter, with 11 bases between their ends. Note on this clonotype: Its antigen is still unknown. No much larger clone is present one base from it, and per-base qualities are unavailable.

Reads for this sample came from an Illumina NovaSeq 6000. cDNA libraries for TCRalpha and TCRbeta were prepared by 5'RACE using constant-segment primers, with sample barcodes and unique molecular identifiers added. Trizol reagent was used to extract RNA from every sample. Library amplification was performed in two PCR steps, and a second sample barcode and Illumina TruSeq adapters were introduced in the second step. Libraries were sequenced on an Illumina NovaSeq with 2 x 150 bp paired-end reads. The original pipeline was this. Demultiplexing of reads and collapsing into UMI-guided consensus sequences were performed with migec v1.2.7. Using mixcr v2.1.11, UMI consensuses were aligned to TRA and TRB V and J templates and then assembled into clonotypes. Expanded or contracted clonotypes were those called significant by both edgeR and NoisET, with noise models trained on biological replicates. For edgeR calls, the thresholds were a false discovery rate-adjusted p below 0.01 and a log2 fold-change of 1. As an exploratory analysis of dynamics, max-normalized trajectories of the 1000 most abundant clonotypes were examined with PCA combined with hierarchical clustering. The CD4 or CD8 phenotype of responding clones was assigned using the separately sequenced CD4+ and CD8+ repertoires. TCRdb applied fastp at Q25 and MiXCR to the public reads, then kept only in-frame beta chains. Every entry covers one CDR3 protein and lists the most common genes and DNA from its rows. TCRdb's processing, not the study's, gives the V and J calls here. The sample profile shows about 470,000 distinct CDR3 sequences; roughly 23% of them were found once. The ten largest clones represent around 13% of the sample.

PBMCs were isolated by Ficoll-Paque density gradient centrifugation. Rearrangement joined TRBV30 to TRBJ2-1; a tentative D match to TRBD2 spans 5 bases. This sequence was found in an adult woman who had mild COVID-19 (a few samples of this study predate the infection). The sample titles of this study are shuffled in the database, so cell type and time point are left out; the donor was told from shared clones. The sequencing input was PBMCs or a T cell subset sorted from them (not recorded which). The CDR3 amino acid sequence is: CAWSVWGDTYNEQFF. At the DNA level, the sequence is TGTGCCTGGAGTGTCTGGGGAGATACCTACAATGAGCAGTTCTTC.